This TCR beta chain was found in a study of cytomegalovirus exposure and HLA in healthy donors. Whole-study context: Among about 190 million T cells, an earlier analysis found around 100 million unique TCR beta sequences. Of the donors genotyped, several hundred in all, less than 90% fell in the Caucasian-associated ancestry cluster.

With 60 Vbeta and 13 Jbeta primers, the PCR was carried out. This table comes from immunoSEQ multiplex PCR, and its TCRdb copy is limited to in-frame clones, with some not included. The repertoire holds about 200,000 clones, with 65% to 90% as singletons. This CDR3 is 17 amino acids long. V lost 0 bases, J lost 2 bases, and 15 bases lay in between. Per the germline V gene, CDR1 is MNHNS and CDR2 is SASEGT. This clone appeared a single time. Its antigen is still unknown. Findings of the study overall: Most TCR sequences were seen very rarely across donors, but some public TCRs occurred in many.

The sequencing input was PBMCs. The TCR comes from a woman between 25 and 40 years old in good health and CMV-seronegative. The gene calls are TRBV6-1 and TRBJ2-3, with unresolved D. The CDR3 protein is CASSEAHLGLNTDTQYF. The CDR3 DNA follows: TGTGCCAGCAGTGAAGCGCATCTTGGCCTCAACACAGATACGCAGTATTTT.